Following are 30 T cell receptor beta chains from one sample sequenced in a study of OX40 agonist ivuxolimab in advanced cancers. Some clones are missing from TCRdb's copy, which holds only in-frame ones; the method was immunoSEQ multiplex PCR. The sample contains tens of thousands of clones, 80% to 90% of which appear only once. The sample here was CD4+ or CD8+ T cells sorted from blood, taken in a trial of the OX40 agonist ivuxolimab. Receptors were obtained from an adult with an advanced solid tumor such as melanoma, head and neck, liver or kidney cancer.

The genes are TRBV18 and TRBJ2-2; no definite D call. Germline CDR1 and CDR2: KGHSH and LQKENI. V shed 5 bases and J shed 4 bases, with 8 bases lying between them. The CDR3 is made up of 13 amino acids. The CDR3 loop reads CASSDKRTGELFF. The DNA for the CDR3 is TGTGCCAGCTCAGACAAGCGCACCGGGGAGCTGTTTTTT.

Many counts were recorded for this clone. This sequence joins TRBV19 and TRBJ1-1; no reliable D call. Trimming removed 2 bases at V and 1 base at J, with 5 bases between. The germline CDR1 and CDR2 sequences are LNHDA and SQIVND (reference sequence). This CDR3 is 13 amino acids long. In DNA form, the CDR3 reads TGTGCCAGTAGTATATGGCAGAACACTGAAGCTTTCTTT. This codes for CASSIWQNTEAFF.

The V and J genes are TRBV4-1 and TRBJ2-5; TRBD2 agrees at 12 bases. There are 18 residues in the CDR3. The germline gives CDR1 MGHRA, CDR2 YSYEKL. V lost 5 bases, J lost 2 bases, and 12 bases stayed unmatched. The CDR3 here is CASSFRLAGVLGQETQYF. CDR3 bases: TGCGCCAGCAGCTTTCGACTAGCGGGAGTCCTGGGGCAAGAGACCCAGTACTTC.

This rearrangement joins TRBV19 to TRBJ2-5; 7 bases align to TRBD1. The DNA end favors TRBJ2-7, so the J call may be wrong. This CDR3 has 15 amino acids. Looked up from germline, CDR1 is LNHDA and CDR2 is SQIVND (reference sequence). The CDR3 coding sequence is TGTGCCAGTAGCCCAGGGACAGTATACTCCTACGAGCAGTACTTC. Its protein product is CASSPGTVYSYEQYF.

Comments on this clone: The sample holds other DNA sequences that translate to the same CDR3. The chain recombines TRBV15 with TRBJ2-1; no clear D gene. Trimming cost V 0 bases and J 5 bases, with 8 bases left between them. The CDR3 is 14 residues long. Germline V lookup: CDR1 LNHNV, CDR2 YYDKDF (reference sequence). The CDR3 DNA follows: TGTGCCACCAGCAGAGAAGGGCTAGACAATGAGCAGTTCTTC. Translating it yields CATSREGLDNEQFF.

V and J are TRBV7-2 and TRBJ2-7; D is undetermined. The germline V gene has CDR1 SGHTA and CDR2 FQGNSA. The CDR3 covers 15 residues. Trimming shortened V by 1 base and J by 4 bases, and 14 bases separated the two germline ends. The CDR3 reads CASSLGSSTGYEQYF. In DNA, the CDR3 is TGTGCCAGCAGCTTAGGCTCCTCTACCGGTTACGAGCAGTACTTC.

This clone was seen more than once but under ten times. The chain is built from TRBV11-3 and TRBJ2-2; D remains unclear. Between the trimmed V and J ends, which lost 2 bases and 0 bases, there was a span of 13 bases. The germline CDR1 and CDR2 sequences are SGHNT and YENEEA. The CDR3 totals 17 residues. The CDR3 nucleotides are TGTGCCAGCAGCTTAATTTCGGTCCTTCCGAACACCGGGGAGCTGTTTTTT. Translating it yields CASSLISVLPNTGELFF.

This chain uses TRBV29-1 with TRBJ1-1; 8 bases map to TRBD1. This CDR3 region has 13 residues. Unmatched junction bases numbered 4, after V lost 4 bases and J lost 3 bases. Germline V gene lookup returns CDR1 SQVTM and CDR2 ANQGSEA. The CDR3 loop reads CSVATGGDTEAFF. The CDR3 DNA sequence: TGCAGCGTTGCCACAGGGGGGGACACTGAAGCTTTCTTT.

The rearrangement uses TRBV6-6 and TRBJ1-2; no clear D. Germline V gives CDR1 MNHNY, CDR2 SVGAGI (reference sequence). With 2 bases removed from V and 8 bases from J, the gap between germline ends came to 12 bases. The CDR3 spans 13 residues. CDR3 coding DNA: TGTGCCAGCAGTTACGAAGGGATTGGGGGCTACACCTTC. Amino acids: CASSYEGIGGYTF.

The count of this clone is one. The chain links TRBV6-6 to TRBJ2-2; TRBD2 aligns across 8 bases. The CDR3 runs 15 residues. After removal of 7 bases from V and 1 base from J, the junction contained 5 bases not matched to a gene. CDR1 and CDR2 (germline): MNHNY, SVGAGI (reference sequence). CDR3 residues: CASTKLAENTGELFF. CDR3 DNA: TGTGCCAGCACCAAACTAGCGGAGAACACCGGGGAGCTGTTTTTT.

The chain couples TRBV6-4 to TRBJ1-2, with D possibly TRBD1 on 5 matching bases. V was shortened by 4 bases and J by 14 bases, with 17 bases between the two germline ends. The CDR3 is 12 residues long. Germline CDR1 MRHNA, CDR2 SNTAGT. In DNA form, the CDR3 reads TGTGCCAGCAGTGCCCCGGGGGGTCCCCAAACCTTC. Residues: CASSAPGGPQTF.

This chain connects TRBV19 to TRBJ2-3; no clear D. Germline CDR1 is LNHDA and CDR2 is SQIVND (reference sequence). V gave up 0 bases and J gave up 2 bases, with 6 bases separating them. The CDR3 has 14 amino acids. CDR3 coding DNA: TGTGCCAGTAGTATAGAGGATCTCACAGATACGCAGTATTTT. Its translation: CASSIEDLTDTQYF.

This sequence joins TRBV11-2 and TRBJ2-3; 10 bases line up with TRBD1. CDR1 and CDR2 (germline): SGHAT, FQNNGV. V gave up 7 bases and J gave up 1 base; unmatched junction bases: 8. The CDR3 has 16 residues. The CDR3 sequence is CASTTTGGSRTDTQYF. In DNA form, the CDR3 reads TGTGCCAGCACCACGACAGGGGGCTCCCGCACAGATACGCAGTATTTT. Combining the CDR3 with reference TRBV11-2 and TRBJ2-3 gives the whole variable domain EAGVAQSPRYKIIEKRQSVAFWCNPISGHATLYWYQQILGQGPKLLIQFQNNGVVDDSQLPKDRFSAERLKGVDSTLKIQPAKLEDSAVYLCASTTTGGSRTDTQYFGPGTRLTVL.

The chain has TRBV5-1 and TRBJ2-3; TRBD2 aligns across 8 bases. Trimming at V came to 2 bases and at J to 3 bases, leaving 2 bases not matched to a gene. The CDR3 loop spans 14 amino acids. Looked up from germline, CDR1 is SGHRS and CDR2 is YFSETQ. CDR3 sequence: CASSLLAVTDTQYF. DNA of the CDR3: TGCGCCAGCAGCTTACTAGCGGTGACAGATACGCAGTATTTT.

The chain has TRBV5-1 and TRBJ1-2, with 8 bases that match TRBD1. V trimming: 4 bases; J trimming: 5 bases; junction bases outside the gene matches: 10. The CDR3 is 15 amino acids. Per germline, CDR1 SGHRS and CDR2 YFSETQ. The CDR3: CASSHGQGEAYGYTF. DNA for the CDR3: TGCGCCAGCAGCCACGGACAGGGTGAGGCTTATGGCTACACCTTC.

V usage is TRBV19 and J usage is TRBJ2-7; possible D gene TRBD1, 5 bases. The V end lost 6 bases, the J end lost 3 bases, and 12 bases lay between the germline ends. Per the germline V gene, CDR1 is LNHDA and CDR2 is SQIVND (reference sequence). This CDR3 has 13 residues. The CDR3 DNA sequence: TGTGCCAGTAGCCCGATAGACAGCTACGAGCAGTACTTC. As protein: CASSPIDSYEQYF.

V gene TRBV7-2 combines with J gene TRBJ2-7; D might be TRBD2 (6 bases). The length of the CDR3 is 15 residues. The V gene's germline CDR1 is SGHTA and CDR2 FQGNSA. V was cut by 3 bases and J by 5 bases, with 17 bases left in between. CDR3 sequence (DNA): TGTGCCAGCAGCTTCTTAGGGCGGGGAGCCAACGAGCAGTACTTC. Translated: CASSFLGRGANEQYF.

This rearrangement joins TRBV29-1 to TRBJ2-1, with 8 bases lining up with TRBD2. Germline V lookup: CDR1 SQVTM, CDR2 ANQGSEA. CDR3 length equals 17 residues. V lost 3 bases to trimming and J lost 9 bases; unmatched junction nucleotides: 19. The CDR3 nucleotides are TGCAGCGTTGATGGGGTTCGGGTCGGGAGGGAGTACCTTGAGCAGTTCTTC. This codes for CSVDGVRVGREYLEQFF.

V gene TRBV6-6 combines with J gene TRBJ2-1; possibly TRBD2 for D (5 bases). CDR3 size: 12 residues. The V gene lost 5 bases and the J gene lost 7 bases, with 9 bases spanning the gap. The germline gives CDR1 MNHNY, CDR2 SVGAGI (reference sequence). The CDR3 DNA follows: TGTGCCAGCAGTCTAGCCGCAAATGAGCAGTTCTTC. Amino acids: CASSLAANEQFF.

The genes are TRBV6-6 and TRBJ1-2; TRBD1 matches at 7 bases. J gave up 8 bases and V 6 bases, and 12 bases lay outside the gene matches. There are 14 residues in the CDR3. Germline V gene sequence: CDR1 MNHNY, CDR2 SVGAGI (reference sequence). CDR3 region: CASSPGTVIGGYTF. In nucleotides, the CDR3 is TGTGCCAGCAGCCCTGGGACAGTTATAGGGGGCTACACCTTC.

CDR3 loop: CASSPVNYEQYF. DNA for the CDR3: TGTGCCAGCAGCCCGGTAAACTACGAGCAGTACTTC. The chain recombines TRBV11-2 with TRBJ2-7; D is ambiguous. This CDR3 spans 12 amino acids. The germline V and J ends were trimmed by 5 bases and 3 bases, with 8 bases remaining between them. Germline CDR1 and CDR2: SGHAT and FQNNGV.

This clone was picked up a small number of times. V and J are TRBV29-1 and TRBJ1-1; D not certain. This CDR3 region has 13 residues. Germline V gene data show CDR1 as SQVTM and CDR2 as ANQGSEA. V dropped 1 base and J dropped 1 base, with 7 bases sitting between them. The CDR3 DNA sequence: TGCAGCGTTGAAGCAACAGAGAACACTGAAGCTTTCTTT. It encodes CSVEATENTEAFF.

The chain links TRBV5-4 to TRBJ2-1, with D possibly matching TRBD1 (6 bases). The CDR3 is made up of 15 amino acids. Trimming stripped 3 bases from V and 0 bases from J, with 10 bases between. The germline gives CDR1 SGHNT, CDR2 YYREEE (reference sequence). CDR3 loop: CASSSGQRSYNEQFF. The CDR3 DNA reads TGTGCCAGCAGCTCGGGACAACGCTCCTACAATGAGCAGTTCTTC.

The gene calls are TRBV5-6 and TRBJ2-5, with D possibly being TRBD2 (5 bases). The J call may be in error: the DNA end matches TRBJ2-7 better. CDR1 is SGHDT and CDR2 is YYEEEE in the germline V gene. CDR3 length: 15 residues. The CDR3 loop is CASSLWRSGNYEQYF. The CDR3 DNA reads as TGTGCCAGCAGCTTGTGGAGGTCGGGGAACTACGAGCAGTACTTC.

V usage is TRBV6-5 and J usage is TRBJ2-3; TRBD1 matches 11 bases. The CDR3 covers 15 residues. The junction had 8 bases not matched to a gene; V was cut back by 6 bases and J by 6 bases. Per germline, CDR1 MNHEY and CDR2 SVGAGI. CDR3 in amino acids: CASRPRTGGADTQYF. The CDR3 DNA sequence: TGTGCCAGCAGACCCCGGACAGGGGGCGCCGATACGCAGTATTTT.

The chain joins TRBV9 to TRBJ2-2; the match to TRBD1 covers 10 bases. After removal of 4 bases from V and 8 bases from J, the junction contained 8 bases not matched to a gene. Germline CDR1 SGDLS, CDR2 YYNGEE. This CDR3 contains 15 residues. Here the CDR3 DNA reads TGTGCCAGCAGCCATCGGACAGGGGGTGGAGGGGAGCTGTTTTTT. It codes for CASSHRTGGGGELFF.

This chain links TRBV19 with TRBJ2-3; no definite D call. There are 15 residues in the CDR3. V shed 8 bases and J shed 2 bases, with 17 bases lying between them. The germline CDR1 and CDR2 sequences are LNHDA and SQIVND (reference sequence). For the CDR3, the DNA is TGTGCCAGTGCTAACCTCGGCAGGACCACAGATACGCAGTATTTT. This encodes CASANLGRTTDTQYF.

The rearrangement joins TRBV7-9 to TRBJ1-1; D call uncertain. The CDR3 sequence is 14 residues long. Germline-derived CDR1 and CDR2 are SEHNR and FQNEAQ (reference sequence). Deletions cut 0 bases from V and 4 bases from J, with 9 bases between. The CDR3 here is CASSLAMSGTEAFF. In DNA, the CDR3 is TGTGCCAGCAGCTTAGCTATGTCGGGCACTGAAGCTTTCTTT.

The table lists this clone with a few counts. The rearrangement joins TRBV7-2 to TRBJ2-7, with a possible D match to TRBD2 (6 bases). This CDR3 contains 18 residues. Germline CDR1 and CDR2: SGHTA and FQGNSA. Trimming left V 1 base short and J 0 bases short, with 19 bases between. The CDR3 coding sequence is TGTGCCAGCAGCTTAGTATTTAAAGTGGGAGGCCACTCCTACGAGCAGTACTTC. Protein: CASSLVFKVGGHSYEQYF.

The chain couples TRBV6-6 to TRBJ2-5, with 7 bases lining up with TRBD1. This CDR3 spans 14 amino acids. J gave up 4 bases and V 6 bases, and 8 bases lay outside the gene matches. The germline V gene has CDR1 MNHNY and CDR2 SVGAGI (reference sequence). The CDR3, as DNA: TGTGCCAGCAGCCTCGACAGGGATGGAGAGACCCAGTACTTC. This codes for CASSLDRDGETQYF.